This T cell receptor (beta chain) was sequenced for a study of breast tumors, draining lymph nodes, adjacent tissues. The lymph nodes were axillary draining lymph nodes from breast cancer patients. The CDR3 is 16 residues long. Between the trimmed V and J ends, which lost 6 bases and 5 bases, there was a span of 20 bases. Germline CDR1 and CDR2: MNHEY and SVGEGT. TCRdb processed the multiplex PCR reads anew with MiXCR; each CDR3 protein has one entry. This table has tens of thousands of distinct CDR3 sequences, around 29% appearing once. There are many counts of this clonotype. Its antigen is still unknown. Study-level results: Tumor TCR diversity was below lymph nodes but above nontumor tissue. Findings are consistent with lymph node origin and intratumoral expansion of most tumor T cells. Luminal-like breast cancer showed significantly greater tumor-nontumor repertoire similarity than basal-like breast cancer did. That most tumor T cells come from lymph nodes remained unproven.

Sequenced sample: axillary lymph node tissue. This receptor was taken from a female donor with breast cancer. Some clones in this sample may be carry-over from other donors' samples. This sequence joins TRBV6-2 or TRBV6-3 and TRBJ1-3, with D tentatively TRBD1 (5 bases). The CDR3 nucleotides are TGTGCCAGCAGATCCCGCCCCGGGACGGGGAGAAACACCATATATTTT. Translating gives CASRSRPGTGRNTIYF.